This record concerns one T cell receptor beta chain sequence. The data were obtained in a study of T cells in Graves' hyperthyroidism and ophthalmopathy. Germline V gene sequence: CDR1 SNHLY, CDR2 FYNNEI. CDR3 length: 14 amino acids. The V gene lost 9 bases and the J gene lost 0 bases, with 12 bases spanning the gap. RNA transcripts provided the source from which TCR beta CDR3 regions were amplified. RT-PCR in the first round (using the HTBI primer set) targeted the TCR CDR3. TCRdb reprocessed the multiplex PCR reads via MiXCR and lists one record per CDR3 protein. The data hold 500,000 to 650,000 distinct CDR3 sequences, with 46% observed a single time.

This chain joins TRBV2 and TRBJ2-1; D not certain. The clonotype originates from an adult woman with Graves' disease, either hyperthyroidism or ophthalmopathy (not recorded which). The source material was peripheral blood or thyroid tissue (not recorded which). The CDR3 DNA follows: TGTGCCAGGGAGAAACGGAGCTCCTACAATGAGCAGTTCTTC. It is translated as CAREKRSSYNEQFF.